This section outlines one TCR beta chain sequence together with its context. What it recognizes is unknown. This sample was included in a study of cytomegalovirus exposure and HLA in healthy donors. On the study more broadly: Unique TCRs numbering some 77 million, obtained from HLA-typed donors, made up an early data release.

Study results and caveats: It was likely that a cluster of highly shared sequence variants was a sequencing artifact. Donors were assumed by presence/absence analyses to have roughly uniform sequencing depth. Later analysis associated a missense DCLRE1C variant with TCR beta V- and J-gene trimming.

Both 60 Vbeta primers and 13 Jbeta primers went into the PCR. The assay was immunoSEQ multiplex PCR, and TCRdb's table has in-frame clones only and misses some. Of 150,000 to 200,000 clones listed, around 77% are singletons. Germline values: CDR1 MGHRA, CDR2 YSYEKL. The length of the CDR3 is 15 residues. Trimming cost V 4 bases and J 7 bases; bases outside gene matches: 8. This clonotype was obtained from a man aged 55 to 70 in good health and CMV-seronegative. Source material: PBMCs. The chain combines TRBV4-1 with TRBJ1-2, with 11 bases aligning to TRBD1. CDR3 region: CASSLPGQGEIGYTF. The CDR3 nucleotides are TGCGCCAGCAGCCTACCGGGACAGGGGGAAATTGGCTACACCTTC.